This T cell receptor (beta chain) is drawn from a study of CXCR3-negative and CXCR3-positive naive CD8 T cells. As for the study in general: The libraries together contributed about 130 million TRB reads, each supplying about 1.5 +/- 0.3 million. Broader study findings: Diversity proved comparably high across both naive subsets and much lower in memory CD8+ cells. The study found that naive CXCR3-negative and CXCR3-positive cells shared TRBV-TRBJ usage, while memory cells differed. CXCR3-negative naive cells had less hydrophobic TRB CDR3s than did CXCR3-positive naive cells.

CDR1 is SQVTM, CDR2 ANQGSEA, per germline. CDR3 length equals 15 residues. Of note for this clonotype: Antigen specificity is unknown.

Researchers prepared the TRB cDNA libraries using 5' RACE with UMI labels. Each CDR3 protein gets one entry in TCRdb, which reprocessed the 5' RACE reads and gives no DNA. This repertoire includes about 56,000 distinct CDR3 sequences. Sequencing used naive CXCR3+ CD8+ T cells from blood. Subset denoted: CD45RO-CCR7+CD27+CD95- naive CD8+ T cells expressing CXCR3 (TNR3+). The sequence was collected from a human donor in good health. Some clones in this sample may be carry-over from other donors' samples. The chain carries TRBV29-1 and TRBJ2-1; TCRdb gives TRBD2 as the D gene, but with no DNA this cannot be confirmed. CDR3 amino acids: CSVEDGVTARNEQFF.